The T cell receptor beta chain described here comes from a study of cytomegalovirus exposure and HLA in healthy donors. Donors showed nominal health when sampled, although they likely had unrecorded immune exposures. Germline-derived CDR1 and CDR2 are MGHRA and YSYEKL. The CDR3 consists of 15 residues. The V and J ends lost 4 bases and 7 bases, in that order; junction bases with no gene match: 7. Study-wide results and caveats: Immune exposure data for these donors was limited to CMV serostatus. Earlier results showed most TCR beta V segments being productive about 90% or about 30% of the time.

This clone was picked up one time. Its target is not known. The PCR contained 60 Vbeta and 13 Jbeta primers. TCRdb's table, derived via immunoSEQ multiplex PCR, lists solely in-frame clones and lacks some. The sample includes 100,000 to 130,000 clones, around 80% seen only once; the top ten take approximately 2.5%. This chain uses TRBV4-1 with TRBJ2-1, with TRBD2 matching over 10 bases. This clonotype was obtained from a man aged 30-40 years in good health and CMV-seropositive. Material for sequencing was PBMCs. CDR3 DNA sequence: TGCGCCAGCAGCCGCGGGACTAGCGCAGAGAATGAGCAGTTCTTC. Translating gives CASSRGTSAENEQFF.